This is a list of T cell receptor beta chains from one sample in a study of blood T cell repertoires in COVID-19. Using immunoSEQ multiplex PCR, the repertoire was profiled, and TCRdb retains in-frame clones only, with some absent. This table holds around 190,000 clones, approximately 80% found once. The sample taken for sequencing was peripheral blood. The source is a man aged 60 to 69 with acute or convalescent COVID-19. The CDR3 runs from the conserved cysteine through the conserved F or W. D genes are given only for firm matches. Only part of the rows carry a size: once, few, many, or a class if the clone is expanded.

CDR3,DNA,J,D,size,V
CASSHRDSIYGYTF,TGTGCCAGCAGCCACAGGGATTCTATCTATGGCTACACCTTC,TRBJ1-2,.,.,TRBV6-5
CASSSQGANSPLHF,TGTGCCAGCAGCTCACAGGGGGCGAATTCACCCCTCCACTTT,TRBJ1-6,TRBD1,.,TRBV7-2
CASSEQSNQPQHF,TGTGCCAGCAGTGAACAGAGCAATCAGCCCCAGCATTTT,TRBJ1-5,.,.,TRBV6-1
CATSAGRREETQYF,TGTGCCACCAGTGCGGGGAGGCGTGAGGAGACCCAGTACTTC,TRBJ2-5,.,many,TRBV24-1
CASSTTGGSSYEQYF,TGTGCCAGCAGCACAACAGGGGGCAGCTCCTACGAGCAGTACTTC,TRBJ2-7,TRBD1,.,TRBV7-9
CASSLARETDTQYF,TGTGCCAGTAGTTTGGCCAGGGAAACAGATACGCAGTATTTT,TRBJ2-3,.,.,TRBV19
CASSVQGAEGYTF,TGTGCCAGCAGCGTACAGGGGGCGGAAGGCTACACCTTC,TRBJ1-2,TRBD1,few,TRBV9
CATSDSPGGSGANVLTF,TGTGCCACCAGTGATTCACCCGGGGGATCTGGGGCCAACGTCCTGACTTTC,TRBJ2-6,.,.,TRBV24-1
CASCGGNLADPYQETQYF,TGCGCCAGCTGCGGGGGTAACCTAGCGGACCCGTACCAAGAGACCCAGTACTTC,TRBJ2-5,TRBD2,.,TRBV5-1
CASSYSAGLDGYTF,TGTGCCAGCAGTTACTCCGCGGGGTTGGATGGCTACACCTTC,TRBJ1-2,.,.,TRBV6-6
CASSIGTGGSQPQHF,TGTGCCAGCAGCATCGGGACAGGGGGAAGTCAGCCCCAGCATTTT,TRBJ1-5,TRBD1,.,TRBV9
CASASGTTRYEQFF,TGTGCTAGTGCCTCCGGGACTACACGGTATGAGCAGTTCTTC,TRBJ2-1,TRBD2,.,TRBV12-5
CASSTRIGTGGFSYEQYF,TGTGCCAGTAGTACCCGTATTGGGACAGGGGGTTTCTCCTACGAGCAGTACTTC,TRBJ2-7,TRBD1,.,TRBV19
CASSYSTSPSTQYF,TGTGCCAGCAGTTACTCGACTAGCCCAAGCACCCAGTACTTC,TRBJ2-5,TRBD2,.,TRBV6-5
CASSPGTGAWEETQYF,TGTGCTAGCAGCCCCGGGACAGGGGCGTGGGAAGAGACCCAGTACTTC,TRBJ2-5,TRBD1,.,TRBV7-7
CASSSDRADNSPLHF,TGTGCCAGCAGTTCGGACAGGGCAGATAATTCACCCCTCCACTTT,TRBJ1-6,TRBD1,once,TRBV2
CASSQVSGLAGGVSTDTQYF,TGTGCCAGCAGCCAAGTCTCGGGACTAGCGGGGGGTGTTAGCACAGATACGCAGTATTTT,TRBJ2-3,TRBD2,.,TRBV4-2